A selection of T cell receptor beta chains follows, all from one sample in a study of shared clonotypes between healthy human individuals. TCRdb's table, derived via immunoSEQ multiplex PCR, lists solely in-frame clones and lacks some. The data contain about 480,000 clones, 60% to 80% of them singletons. Sequenced: PBMCs. The receptors originated from a woman aged 35 to 49 in good health. Some clones in this sample may be carry-over from other donors' samples. Both conserved end residues are part of each CDR3. The D gene is left open where the match is weak. Size values are once, few and many counts, or a class for expanded clones, and some rows have none.

V	length	J	D	size	DNA	CDR3
TRBV18	15	TRBJ2-1	.	.	TGTGCCAGCTCACCCTTGTCGACAGCCTACAATGAGCAGTTCTTC	CASSPLSTAYNEQFF
TRBV18	14	TRBJ1-4	TRBD1	.	TGTGCCAGCTCACCGGACAGGGATGGTGAAAAACTGTTTTTT	CASSPDRDGEKLFF
TRBV28	15	TRBJ2-1	.	.	TGTGCCAGCAGTCCCGGGGGTAGCGGCTACAATGAGCAGTTCTTC	CASSPGGSGYNEQFF
TRBV7-3	17	TRBJ2-1	.	once	TGTGCCAGCAGCTTAATGGGGAGGGGGACAGGTAGCAATGAGCAGTTCTTC	CASSLMGRGTGSNEQFF
TRBV10-3	13	TRBJ1-1	.	.	TGTGCCATCACCCTGGACAGAAACACTGAAGCTTTCTTT	CAITLDRNTEAFF
TRBV27	14	TRBJ1-1	TRBD1	.	TGTGCCAGCAGTATTGGACAGGGCGGAACTGAAGCTTTCTTT	CASSIGQGGTEAFF
TRBV5-4	14	TRBJ2-5	.	.	TGTGCCAGCAGCGGCCCGATTGGAGAGGAGACCCAGTACTTC	CASSGPIGEETQYF
TRBV5-1	18	TRBJ2-1	TRBD2	.	TGCGCCAGCAGCTCGTACCCGGGACTAGCGGGAGATAAGGGTGAGCAGTTCTTC	CASSSYPGLAGDKGEQFF
TRBV6-4	16	TRBJ2-3	TRBD2	.	TGTGCCAGCAGTCTTGACGGGAGGACCCCCACAGATACGCAGTATTTT	CASSLDGRTPTDTQYF
TRBV5-1	15	TRBJ1-4	TRBD1	once	TGCGCCAGCAGCTTGGGGACGACAGGGGGTGAAAAACTGTTTTTT	CASSLGTTGGEKLFF
TRBV6-1	12	TRBJ2-2	.	.	TGTGCCAGCAGAGGACAGCCCGGGGAGCTGTTTTTT	CASRGQPGELFF
TRBV5-1	14	TRBJ2-3	.	once	TGCGCCAGCAGGAGCGACAGTTTCACAGATACGCAGTATTTT	CASRSDSFTDTQYF
TRBV28	13	TRBJ2-5	.	.	TGTGCCACACGGGGGACGGTGGGGGAGACCCAGTACTTC	CATRGTVGETQYF
TRBV5-1	16	TRBJ1-3	.	.	TGCGCCAGCAGCACTAACGTGGGGACCTCTGGAAACACCATATATTTT	CASSTNVGTSGNTIYF
TRBV7-6	12	TRBJ2-7	.	.	TGTGCCAGCAGCGCAGACTCCCTCGAGCAGTACTTC	CASSADSLEQYF
TRBV9	13	TRBJ2-7	.	.	TGTGCCAGCAGCTCGGCGGGTTCCTACGAGCAGTACTTC	CASSSAGSYEQYF
TRBV7-3	16	TRBJ2-1	TRBD2	.	TGTGCCAGCACTCCTTCTAGGACTAGCGGATACAATGAGCAGTTCTTC	CASTPSRTSGYNEQFF
TRBV30	16	TRBJ1-3	.	.	TGTGCCTGGTCCCCGGGACTCATCTCCTCTGGAAACACCATATATTTT	CAWSPGLISSGNTIYF
TRBV6-4	15	TRBJ1-1	.	once	TGTGCCAGCAGTGCCTCGAGGGACTCTTGGGCTGAAGCTTTCTTT	CASSASRDSWAEAFF
TRBV5-4	15	TRBJ2-5	TRBD2	.	TGTGCCAGCAGCTTGGCGAGTAGCGGGCAAGAGACCCAGTACTTC	CASSLASSGQETQYF
TRBV28	12	TRBJ2-7	.	.	TGTGCCAGCAGGGGGGTAGTCAACGAGCAGTACTTC	CASRGVVNEQYF
TRBV5-8	14	TRBJ2-7	.	.	TGTGCCAGCAGCTTGCGGCCAGGGGCCTACGAGCAGTACTTC	CASSLRPGAYEQYF
TRBV28	15	TRBJ2-7	.	.	TGTGCCAGCAGTGCCCAGGTACTACCTGACTACGAGCAGTACTTC	CASSAQVLPDYEQYF
TRBV28	10	TRBJ2-7	.	.	TGTGCCAGCAGTCAGTACGAGCAGTACTTC	CASSQYEQYF
TRBV7-8	15	TRBJ2-5	.	.	TGTGCCAGCAGCTTAAGTGGGAGCGCGGGGGAGACCCAGTACTTC	CASSLSGSAGETQYF
TRBV6-1	11	TRBJ2-7	.	few	TGTGCCAGCAGTGCCAACTACGAGCAGTACTTC	CASSANYEQYF
TRBV5-4	16	TRBJ2-2	TRBD1	.	TGTGCCAGCAGCTTGGGGGACAGGGGGGCGACCGGGGAGCTGTTTTTT	CASSLGDRGATGELFF
TRBV5-1	17	TRBJ2-3	.	few	TGCGCCAGCAGCTTGGCGATAGGGGCAGACAGCACAGATACGCAGTATTTT	CASSLAIGADSTDTQYF
TRBV4-3	17	TRBJ1-1	.	once	TGCGCCAGCAGCCAATGGCCCATGGGTCCACTACGCACTGAAGCTTTCTTT	CASSQWPMGPLRTEAFF
TRBV9	16	TRBJ2-1	.	.	TGTGCCAGCAGCCCTGGTCTCCCGAGCTCCTACAATGAGCAGTTCTTC	CASSPGLPSSYNEQFF
TRBV11-2	12	TRBJ1-2	.	few	TGTGCCAGCAGCTTAGGGTGGAGAGGCTACACCTTC	CASSLGWRGYTF
TRBV9	15	TRBJ1-1	.	.	TGTGCCAGCAGCGCCCTGGGGGGGGTGGGCACTGAAGCTTTCTTT	CASSALGGVGTEAFF
TRBV11-2	15	TRBJ2-7	.	.	TGTGCCAGCAGCCACACCTTGTCCGGGGCAAGGGAGCAGTACTTC	CASSHTLSGAREQYF
TRBV5-6	15	TRBJ2-1	.	once	TGTGCCAGCAAATATTTGGGGGAGGCGGACAATGAGCAGTTCTTC	CASKYLGEADNEQFF
TRBV4-2	15	TRBJ2-5	TRBD2	once	TGTGCCAGCAGCCAACGGGGACTAGCGATGGAGACCCAGTACTTC	CASSQRGLAMETQYF
TRBV4-2	17	TRBJ1-4	.	few	TGTGCCAGCAGCCAAGGTACGCGGTCTCGGGCTAATGAAAAACTGTTTTTT	CASSQGTRSRANEKLFF
TRBV19	16	TRBJ1-5	.	.	TGTGCCAGTACCATGGGGACTTACCATAGCAATCAGCCCCAGCATTTT	CASTMGTYHSNQPQHF
TRBV7-2	15	TRBJ2-7	TRBD2	.	TGTGCCAGCAGCCTAGGACTAGCGGGAACCTACGAGCAGTACTTC	CASSLGLAGTYEQYF
TRBV28	13	TRBJ2-1	TRBD2	.	TGTGCCAGTAGCGGGAGGTCCTACAATGAGCAGTTCTTC	CASSGRSYNEQFF
TRBV14	13	TRBJ1-2	.	few	TGTGCCAGCAGCCCAGGGGTATCGTATGGCTACACCTTC	CASSPGVSYGYTF
TRBV15	15	TRBJ2-7	.	.	TGTGCCACCAGCAGAGATCCCAAAGGGTTTAGCGAGCAGTACTTC	CATSRDPKGFSEQYF
TRBV7-2	15	TRBJ2-1	.	.	TGTGCCAGCACCATGGACGCCCCTCCCCTCAATGAGCAGTTCTTC	CASTMDAPPLNEQFF
TRBV9	13	TRBJ2-1	.	.	TGTGCCAGCAGCGTTGGGAGTTACAATGAGCAGTTCTTC	CASSVGSYNEQFF
TRBV6-4	14	TRBJ2-5	.	.	TGTGCCAGCCCCAAGCAGGGAAAGGTGGAGACCCAGTACTTC	CASPKQGKVETQYF
TRBV6-1	11	TRBJ2-1	.	.	TGTGCCAGCAGTTCCTTTGGAGAGCAGTTCTTC	CASSSFGEQFF
TRBV5-1	12	TRBJ2-5	.	.	TGCGCCAGCAGCTTGACGCGAGAGACCCAGTACTTC	CASSLTRETQYF
TRBV5-1	14	TRBJ1-2	TRBD1	once	TGCGCCAGCAGCACAGACAGGGGTCTCTATGGCTACACCTTC	CASSTDRGLYGYTF
TRBV7-8	13	TRBJ1-1	.	.	TGTGCCAGCAGCTTAGACAGGGACACTGAAGCTTTCTTT	CASSLDRDTEAFF
TRBV4-1	14	TRBJ2-7	TRBD2	few	TGCGCCAGCAGCCCTAGCGGGAGGGCCTACGAGCAGTACTTC	CASSPSGRAYEQYF
TRBV28	13	TRBJ2-1	.	.	TGTGCCAGCAGTCCCAGCTCCTACAATGAGCAGTTCTTC	CASSPSSYNEQFF
TRBV28	12	TRBJ2-1	TRBD1	.	TGTGCCAGCAGTCCGGACAGGGATGGCCAGTTCTTC	CASSPDRDGQFF
TRBV5-1	14	TRBJ2-2	.	once	TGCGCCAGCAGCTTATCGGGGTACACCGGGGAGCTGTTTTTT	CASSLSGYTGELFF
TRBV21-1	12	TRBJ2-1	.	.	TGTGCCAGCAGTTGTTTAACGGTACAGCAGTTCTTC	CASSCLTVQQFF
TRBV7-2	15	TRBJ2-1	.	many	TGTGCCAGCAGCCCGGGACTGGCAACCTACAATGAGCAGTTCTTC	CASSPGLATYNEQFF
TRBV18	14	TRBJ2-4	.	.	TGTGCCAGCTCACCGGAAGGGTCCAAAAACATTCAGTACTTC	CASSPEGSKNIQYF
TRBV15	14	TRBJ1-6	.	many	TGTGCCACCAAGGGAGTAGAGCTTAATTCACCCCTCCACTTT	CATKGVELNSPLHF
TRBV7-3	15	TRBJ1-3	TRBD1	.	TGTGCCAGCAGCTTATCAGGGGGAGCTGGAAACACCATATATTTT	CASSLSGGAGNTIYF
TRBV11-2	13	TRBJ1-1	.	.	TGTGCCAGCAGCTTAAACAGGAACACTGAAGCTTTCTTT	CASSLNRNTEAFF
TRBV10-3	15	TRBJ1-3	.	.	TGTGCCATCAGCGATCCCTTTTTAACGGGAAACACCATATATTTT	CAISDPFLTGNTIYF